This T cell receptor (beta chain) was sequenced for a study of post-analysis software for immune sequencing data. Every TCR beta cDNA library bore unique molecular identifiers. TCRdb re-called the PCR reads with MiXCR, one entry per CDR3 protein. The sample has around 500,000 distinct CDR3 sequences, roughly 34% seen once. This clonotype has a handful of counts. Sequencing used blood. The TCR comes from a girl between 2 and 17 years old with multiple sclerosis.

CDR3 in DNA: TGCAGTGCTAGCGGGACCGTCCAAGAGCAGTACTTC. Translating it yields CSASGTVQEQYF. The rearrangement uses TRBV20-1 and TRBJ2-7; D is perhaps TRBD1 or TRBD2 (5 bases each). Trimming removed 3 bases at V and 7 bases at J, with 13 bases between. CDR1 and CDR2 from the germline V gene are DFQATT and SNEGSKA (reference sequence). This CDR3 has 12 residues.